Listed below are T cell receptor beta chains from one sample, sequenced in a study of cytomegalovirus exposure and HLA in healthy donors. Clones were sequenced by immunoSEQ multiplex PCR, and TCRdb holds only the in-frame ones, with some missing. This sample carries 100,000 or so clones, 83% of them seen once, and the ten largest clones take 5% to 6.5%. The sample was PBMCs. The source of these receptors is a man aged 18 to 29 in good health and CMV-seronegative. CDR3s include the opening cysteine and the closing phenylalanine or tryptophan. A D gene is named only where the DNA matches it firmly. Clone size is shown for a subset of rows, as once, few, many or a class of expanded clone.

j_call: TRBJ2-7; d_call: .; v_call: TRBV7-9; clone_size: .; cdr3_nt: TGTGCCAGCAGCCAGTGGGGCCTTGGGGCTGAAAACTACGAGCAGTACTTC; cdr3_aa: CASSQWGLGAENYEQYF
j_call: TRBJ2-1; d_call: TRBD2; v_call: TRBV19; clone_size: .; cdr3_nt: TGTGCCAGTAGGTTTAGCGGGAACCCCTACAATGAGCAGTTCTTC; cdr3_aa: CASRFSGNPYNEQFF
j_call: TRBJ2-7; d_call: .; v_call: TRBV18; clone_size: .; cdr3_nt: TGTGCCAGCTCACCACCCGGCGGACAGCGAACCTACGAGCAGTACTTC; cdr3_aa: CASSPPGGQRTYEQYF
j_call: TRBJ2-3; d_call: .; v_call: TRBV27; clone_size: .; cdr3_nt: TGTGCCAGCACAGGAGCGGGCCCCACAGATACGCAGTATTTT; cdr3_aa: CASTGAGPTDTQYF
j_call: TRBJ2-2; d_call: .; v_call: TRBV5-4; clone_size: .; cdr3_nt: TGTGCCAGCAGCTCGGCGAGTGGGGCCAGGGGTACCGGGGAGCTGTTTTTT; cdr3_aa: CASSSASGARGTGELFF
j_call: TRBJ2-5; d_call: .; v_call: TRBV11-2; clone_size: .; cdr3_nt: TGTGCCAGCAGCCCTACCAGGCGCCAAGAGACCCAGTACTTC; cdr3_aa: CASSPTRRQETQYF
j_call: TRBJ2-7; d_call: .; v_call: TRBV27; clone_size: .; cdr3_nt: TGTGCCAGCAGTTTAAGGAGGGTGAGCTCCTACGAGCAGTACTTC; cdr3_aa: CASSLRRVSSYEQYF
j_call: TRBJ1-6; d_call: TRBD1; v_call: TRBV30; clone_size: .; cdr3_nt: TGTGCCTGGAGTGGAGCGACAGGGCGGTCACCCCTCCACTTT; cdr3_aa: CAWSGATGRSPLHF
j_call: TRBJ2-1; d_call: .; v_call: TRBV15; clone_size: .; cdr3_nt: TGTGCCACCAGCATACGACAGGCGGCCTCCTACAATGAGCAGTTCTTC; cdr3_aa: CATSIRQAASYNEQFF
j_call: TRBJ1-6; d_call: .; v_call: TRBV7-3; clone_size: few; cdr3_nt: TGTGCCAGCAGCCCAACAGGCAGGTCGAATTCACCCCTCCACTTT; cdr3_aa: CASSPTGRSNSPLHF
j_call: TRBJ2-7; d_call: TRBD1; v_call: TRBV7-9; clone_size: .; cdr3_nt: TGTGCCAGCAGCTTAGCCCGACAGGGGAAATCCTACGAGCAGTACTTC; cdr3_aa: CASSLARQGKSYEQYF
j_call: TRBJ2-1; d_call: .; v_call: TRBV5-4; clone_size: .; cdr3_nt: TGTGCCAGCAGCCTCAGAACGTACAATGAGCAGTTCTTC; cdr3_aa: CASSLRTYNEQFF
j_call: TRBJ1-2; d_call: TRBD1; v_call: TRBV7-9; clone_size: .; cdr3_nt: TGTTCCAGCAGCTCGAGAGCAGGGGGCAATGGCTACACCTTC; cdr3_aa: CSSSSRAGGNGYTF
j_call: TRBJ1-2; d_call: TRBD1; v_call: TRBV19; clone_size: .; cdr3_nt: TGTGCCAGTACCCAACCCTCCAGGATCCGGGACAGGGTAAGAGGCTACACCTTC; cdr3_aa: CASTQPSRIRDRVRGYTF
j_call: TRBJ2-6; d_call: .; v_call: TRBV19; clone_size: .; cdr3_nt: TGTGCCAGTAGAAGCGTCAGGGACATCCCTGGGGCCAACGTCCTGACTTTC; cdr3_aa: CASRSVRDIPGANVLTF
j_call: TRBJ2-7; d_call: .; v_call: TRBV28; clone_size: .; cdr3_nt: TGTGCCAGCAGCCGAAAACCCCATCCTCCTAGCGAGCAGTACTTC; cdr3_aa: CASSRKPHPPSEQYF
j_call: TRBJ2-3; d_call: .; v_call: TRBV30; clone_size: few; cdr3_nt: TGTGCCTGGAGTGTAAAGGGGGATACGCAGTATTTT; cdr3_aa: CAWSVKGDTQYF
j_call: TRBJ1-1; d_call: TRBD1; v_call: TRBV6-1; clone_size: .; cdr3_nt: TGTGCCAGCAGTGAGTCACAGGGGGCTGCCACTGAAGCTTTCTTT; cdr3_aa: CASSESQGAATEAFF
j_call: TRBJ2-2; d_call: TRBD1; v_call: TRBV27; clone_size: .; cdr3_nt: TGTGCCAGCAGTTTAACAGGGGGCACCGGGGAGCTGTTTTTT; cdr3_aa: CASSLTGGTGELFF
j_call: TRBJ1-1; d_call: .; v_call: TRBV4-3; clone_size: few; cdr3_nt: TGCGCCAGCAGCCAAGATTTATGGAACACTGAAGCTTTCTTT; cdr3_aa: CASSQDLWNTEAFF
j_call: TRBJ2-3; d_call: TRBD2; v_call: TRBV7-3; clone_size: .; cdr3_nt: TGTGCCAGCAGCTTACTAGCGGGAATCACAGATACGCAGTATTTT; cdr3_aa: CASSLLAGITDTQYF
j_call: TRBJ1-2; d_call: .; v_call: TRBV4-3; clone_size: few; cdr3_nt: TGCGCCAGCAGCCAAGATCGAGGTTCCAACTATGGCTACACCTTC; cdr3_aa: CASSQDRGSNYGYTF
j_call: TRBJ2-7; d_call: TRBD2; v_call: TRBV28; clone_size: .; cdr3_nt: TGTGCCAGCAGTCCCTTTGGGGGAGGGGACGAGCAGTACTTC; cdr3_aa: CASSPFGGGDEQYF
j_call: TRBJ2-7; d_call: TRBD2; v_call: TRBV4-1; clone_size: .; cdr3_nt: TGCGCCAGCAGCTTTAGCGGGCCTTCCTACGAGCAGTACTTC; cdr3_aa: CASSFSGPSYEQYF
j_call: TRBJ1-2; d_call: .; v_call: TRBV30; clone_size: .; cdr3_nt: TGTGCCTGGAGTGTATCCCGGGTGAACTATGGCTACACCTTC; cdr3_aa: CAWSVSRVNYGYTF
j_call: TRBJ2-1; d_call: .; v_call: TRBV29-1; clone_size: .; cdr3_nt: TGCAGCGTTGCGTCCCAAGGAGACAATGAGCAGTTCTTC; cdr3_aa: CSVASQGDNEQFF
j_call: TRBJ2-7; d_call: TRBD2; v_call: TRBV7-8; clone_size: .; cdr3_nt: TGTGCCAGCAGCTTAGAACTAGCGGGAGCTATAGGGGAGCAGTACTTC; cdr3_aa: CASSLELAGAIGEQYF
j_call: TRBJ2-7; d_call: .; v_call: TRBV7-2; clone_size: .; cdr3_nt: TGTGCCAGCAGCTTGCGGCGGGCCAGCCCCTACGAGCAGTACTTC; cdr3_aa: CASSLRRASPYEQYF
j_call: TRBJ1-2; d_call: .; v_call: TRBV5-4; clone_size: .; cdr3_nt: TGTGCCAGCAGCTTGGCGCCCTCCCCTATCTATGGCTACACCTTC; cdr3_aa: CASSLAPSPIYGYTF
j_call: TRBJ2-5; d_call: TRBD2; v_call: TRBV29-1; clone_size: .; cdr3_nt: TGCAGCTCCTATCGCAGGGAGGGTAAAGAGACCCAGTACTTC; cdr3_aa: CSSYRREGKETQYF
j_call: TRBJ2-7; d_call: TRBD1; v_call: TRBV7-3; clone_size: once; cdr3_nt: TGTGCCAGCAGCCAACTCCCGGGACAGAGTTACGAGCAGTACTTC; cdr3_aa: CASSQLPGQSYEQYF
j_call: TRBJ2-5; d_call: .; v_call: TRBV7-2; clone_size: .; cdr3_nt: TGTGCCAGCAGCTTAGGTCCGTCTAGTGTGACCCAGTACTTC; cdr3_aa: CASSLGPSSVTQYF
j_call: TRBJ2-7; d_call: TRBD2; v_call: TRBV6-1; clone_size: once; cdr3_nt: TGTGCCAGCAGGACCGGACTAGCGACAAGCTACGAGCAGTACTTC; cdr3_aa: CASRTGLATSYEQYF
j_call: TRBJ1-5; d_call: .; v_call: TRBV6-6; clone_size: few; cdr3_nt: TGTGCCAGCAGCGGACAAGACAGGAAGAATCAGCCCCAGCATTTT; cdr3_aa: CASSGQDRKNQPQHF
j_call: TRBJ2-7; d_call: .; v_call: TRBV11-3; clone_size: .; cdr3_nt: TGTGCCAGCAGCTACCCCGTGACGGGAGTTAACGAGCAGTACTTC; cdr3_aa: CASSYPVTGVNEQYF
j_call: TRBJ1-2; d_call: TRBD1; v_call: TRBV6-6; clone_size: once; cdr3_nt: TGTGCCAGCAGTCCGCGACAGGGGGGCTACACCTTC; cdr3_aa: CASSPRQGGYTF
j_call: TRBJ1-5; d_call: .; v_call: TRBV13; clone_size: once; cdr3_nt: TGTGCCAGCAGCTCCAGGAACAATCAGCCCCAGCATTTT; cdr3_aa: CASSSRNNQPQHF
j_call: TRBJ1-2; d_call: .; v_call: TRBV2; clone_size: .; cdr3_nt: TGTGCCAGCAGTGTAGTCCGGTCGGATGGCTACACCTTC; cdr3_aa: CASSVVRSDGYTF
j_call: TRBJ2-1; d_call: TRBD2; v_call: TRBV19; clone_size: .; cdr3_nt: TGTGCCAGTTCGGGACGGGGGGAAGGTAATGAGCAGTTCTTC; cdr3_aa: CASSGRGEGNEQFF
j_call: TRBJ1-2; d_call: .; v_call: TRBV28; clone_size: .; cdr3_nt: TGTGCCAGCAGTTTAGGGCAGGGGAATTTCTATGGCTACACCTTC; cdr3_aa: CASSLGQGNFYGYTF